The 5 T cell receptor beta chains given below trace back to one sample, sequenced in a study of T-cell reconstitution after alpha-beta-depleted transplantation in children. It was with unique molecular identifiers that the TCRbeta library was prepared. TCRdb reanalysed the PCR reads using MiXCR and keeps one entry per CDR3 protein. The data contain over 400,000 distinct CDR3 sequences, over 40% of them singletons. The material sequenced was PBMCs, taken before TCRalphabeta/CD19-depleted stem cell transplant. The receptors here all came from a girl aged 2 to 9 with aplastic anemia, due to receive a stem cell transplant.

This clonotype has at least ten counts. Germline is not matched at one junction end, which may reflect a read error. DNA of the CDR3: TGCGCCAGCAGCCCGTCGGGGGGAAAGATGAAGACTGAAGCTTTCTTT. Protein sequence: CASSPSGGKMKTEAFF. This chain connects TRBV5-1 to TRBJ1-1; the D gene is possibly TRBD1 (5 bases). Germline V CDR1 and CDR2: SGHRS, YFSETQ. The CDR3 is 16 amino acids.

This rearrangement joins TRBV5-1 to TRBJ2-3; 10 bases are a match to TRBD1. The V gene's germline CDR1 is SGHRS and CDR2 YFSETQ. V was pared by 3 bases and J by 3 bases, with 10 bases of the junction left unmatched. The CDR3 is 17 amino acids. The DNA for the CDR3 is TGCGCCAGCAGCTCTTCCCCGACAGGGGGCGCAACAGATACGCAGTATTTT. This translates into CASSSSPTGGATDTQYF.

This chain links TRBV20-1 with TRBJ1-5; maybe TRBD1 (5 bases). CDR3 length equals 11 residues. The V and J ends lost 7 bases and 12 bases respectively, with 16 bases between them. Germline V gives CDR1 DFQATT, CDR2 SNEGSKA (reference sequence). The CDR3 reads CSGLSGTVQHF. The CDR3 bases are TGCAGTGGACTATCAGGGACCGTCCAGCATTTT.

CDR3 DNA sequence: TGCAGTGCTTTCTACGGACAGGGGGCATATGGCTACACCTTC. Translated: CSAFYGQGAYGYTF. The rearrangement uses TRBV20-1 and TRBJ1-2, with TRBD1 matching over 11 bases. The CDR3 sequence is 14 residues long. Unmatched junction bases numbered 7, after V lost 5 bases and J lost 5 bases. In germline, CDR1 is DFQATT, CDR2 SNEGSKA (reference sequence).

This clonotype was counted only a few times. The V call is TRBV5-6, the J call TRBJ2-1, with 7 bases that match TRBD2. CDR1 SGHDT and CDR2 YYEEEE come from the germline V gene. V dropped 0 bases and J dropped 5; count of bases not matched to a gene: 11. The CDR3 spans 17 residues. CDR3 nucleotides: TGTGCCAGCAGCTTGGACTGGGGGGGAGGGCCGGACAATGAGCAGTTCTTC. Its translation is CASSLDWGGGPDNEQFF.